Following are 18 T cell receptor beta chains from one sample sequenced in a study of blood T cell repertoires in COVID-19. Method: immunoSEQ multiplex PCR; TCRdb's copy keeps in-frame clones and lacks some. The sample records about 320,000 clones, just under 90% being singletons. Material: peripheral blood. The receptors derive from a woman aged 25 to 39 with COVID-19, enrolled during active disease.

V and J are TRBV12-3 or TRBV12-4 and TRBJ1-5; no firm D call. The ends were cut back, 6 bases at V and 6 bases at J, with 12 bases in the middle. The CDR3 is 13 amino acids. CDR3 protein: CASRRESGQPQHF. CDR3 nucleotide sequence: TGTGCCAGCAGAAGGGAGTCCGGTCAGCCCCAGCATTTT.

This chain joins TRBV12-5 and TRBJ2-3; the match to TRBD2 covers 8 bases. J lost 1 base, V lost 4 bases, and 7 bases had no gene match. Germline assignment: CDR1 LGHNT and CDR2 FRNRAP. The CDR3 loop spans 16 amino acids. The DNA of the CDR3 is TGTGCTAGTGGTTCGCGGACTAGCCCAGGCACAGATACGCAGTATTTT. Amino acid sequence: CASGSRTSPGTDTQYF.

The chain couples TRBV6-5 to TRBJ1-6; D is possibly TRBD1 (5 bases). Germline CDR1 MNHEY, CDR2 SVGAGI. This CDR3 has 13 amino acids. V was clipped by 5 bases and J by 8 bases, with 10 bases between them. The DNA for the CDR3 is TGTGCCAGCAGTCGGCAGGGATATTCACCCCTCCACTTT. It codes for CASSRQGYSPLHF.

The chain has TRBV18 and TRBJ1-2; TRBD1 matches at 7 bases. Losses at the gene ends were 6 bases for V and 8 bases for J; bases not matched to a gene: 12. This CDR3 comprises 14 residues. Germline V gives CDR1 KGHSH, CDR2 LQKENI. The CDR3 spells CASSPGQTPYGYTF. The CDR3 bases are TGTGCCAGCTCCCCGGGACAGACGCCCTACGGCTACACCTTC.

This CDR3 reads CASRTGGSVYGYTF. The DNA of the CDR3 is TGTGCCAGCAGGACAGGGGGGAGTGTCTATGGCTACACCTTC. The chain joins TRBV27 to TRBJ1-2; TRBD1 aligns across 9 bases. Germline CDR1 reads MNHEY; CDR2 reads SMNVEV (reference sequence). Trimming removed 6 bases from V and 4 bases from J; junction bases left unmatched: 6. This CDR3 comprises 14 residues.

On this clone itself: At one of its ends the junction is not consistent with the germline gene, which may arise from a read error. The rearrangement links TRBV6-5 to TRBJ1-2; tentative D call: TRBD1 (6 bases). Germline CDR1 reads MNHEY; CDR2 reads SVGAGI. The CDR3 is made up of 15 amino acids. This CDR3 is CASISGGARGYSYTF. The CDR3 DNA follows: TGTGCCAGCATCTCGGGGGGGGCGCGAGGCTATAGCTACACCTTC.

The V and J genes are TRBV11-2 and TRBJ2-4; TRBD1 aligns across 8 bases. This CDR3 spans 17 amino acids. Germline V gene lookup returns CDR1 SGHAT and CDR2 FQNNGV. The ends lost 0 bases at V and 2 bases at J; junction bases unmatched: 6. Here the CDR3 DNA reads TGTGCCAGCAGCTTAGATCGCAGGGGGCGCCCCAAAAACATTCAGTACTTC. The encoded protein is CASSLDRRGRPKNIQYF.

V usage is TRBV24-1 and J usage is TRBJ2-5; TRBD2 is a possible D gene (5 bases). This CDR3 spans 14 amino acids. In germline, CDR1 is KGHDR, CDR2 SFDVKD. V dropped 0 bases and J dropped 9 bases, with 13 bases sitting between them. This CDR3 reads CATSDLQLGRAQYF. CDR3 nucleotides: TGTGCCACCAGTGATTTGCAACTAGGGCGAGCCCAGTACTTC.

This chain joins TRBV4-1 and TRBJ1-2; 8 bases fit TRBD1. The CDR3 is 16 residues long. V was clipped by 1 base and J by 4 bases; unmatched bases: 8. Looked up from germline, CDR1 is MGHRA and CDR2 is YSYEKL. CDR3 loop: CASSQAPGQDIYGYTF. CDR3 DNA sequence: TGCGCCAGCAGCCAAGCTCCGGGACAGGATATCTATGGCTACACCTTC.

This chain links TRBV5-1 with TRBJ2-2; TRBD1 aligns across 7 bases. Losses at the gene ends were 5 bases for V and 1 base for J; bases not matched to a gene: 2. Looked up from germline, CDR1 is SGHRS and CDR2 is YFSETQ. The length of the CDR3 is 14 residues. CDR3 sequence reads: CASSWDRNTGELFF. CDR3 nucleotides: TGCGCCAGCAGTTGGGACAGGAACACCGGGGAGCTGTTTTTT.

V and J are TRBV3-1 (or the pseudogene TRBV3-2) and TRBJ2-2; 7 bases agree with TRBD2. The CDR3 is 14 residues long. Trimming took 4 bases from V and 6 from J; bases not matched to a gene: 5. Germline assignment: CDR1 LGHDT and CDR2 YNNKEL (reference sequence). The CDR3 DNA follows: TGTGCCAGCAGCCCGGTGGGGGGGTCCGGGGAGCTGTTTTTT. It yields the protein CASSPVGGSGELFF.

The genes are TRBV5-1 and TRBJ2-7; 7 nucleotides agree with TRBD2. Germline loops: CDR1 SGHRS, CDR2 YFSETQ. There are 14 residues in the CDR3. V was clipped by 5 bases and J by 4 bases; unmatched bases: 9. The CDR3 protein is CASRSPGGPYEQYF. DNA for the CDR3: TGCGCCAGCAGGTCCCCGGGGGGTCCGTACGAGCAGTACTTC. Together with reference TRBV5-1 and TRBJ2-7, the CDR3 gives the full variable domain: KAGVTQTPRYLIKTRGQQVTLSCSPISGHRSVSWYQQTPGQGLQFLFEYFSETQRNKGNFPGRFSGRQFSNSRSEMNVSTLELGDSALYLCASRSPGGPYEQYFGPGTRLTVT.

V usage is TRBV10-3 and J usage is TRBJ1-5; D ambiguous. Trimming pared 5 bases from V and 0 bases from J, leaving 17 bases between. There are 17 residues in the CDR3. The germline gives CDR1 ENHRY, CDR2 SYGVKD. Here the CDR3 reads CAISSQTHTDSNQPQHF. The CDR3 DNA reads TGTGCCATCAGTTCGCAGACGCATACAGATAGCAATCAGCCCCAGCATTTT.

The chain employs TRBV19 and TRBJ2-1; weak D call: TRBD2 (5 bases). Germline V lookup: CDR1 LNHDA, CDR2 SQIVND (reference sequence). CDR3 length equals 14 residues. Trimming pared 6 bases from V and 2 bases from J, leaving 11 bases between. This CDR3 is CASRAASPYNEQFF. CDR3 coding DNA: TGTGCCAGTAGAGCGGCTTCCCCCTACAATGAGCAGTTCTTC.

This chain uses TRBV5-1 with TRBJ1-4; possible D gene TRBD1, 5 bases. The germline V gene encodes CDR1 SGHRS and CDR2 YFSETQ. V was shortened by 0 bases and J by 7 bases, with 10 bases between the two germline ends. The CDR3 is made up of 14 amino acids. The CDR3 loop reads CASSLEGFLEKLFF. For the CDR3, the DNA is TGCGCCAGCAGCTTGGAGGGGTTTCTTGAAAAACTGTTTTTT.

The rearrangement links TRBV29-1 to TRBJ2-6; perhaps TRBD1 as D (6 bases). V lost 7 bases and J lost 2, with 21 bases in between. CDR3 size: 17 residues. From germline, CDR1 is SQVTM and CDR2 ANQGSEA. The CDR3 DNA reads as TGCAGCGCCTTCCCGACAGGATCGAACACTGGGGCCAACGTCCTGACTTTC. Translated, it gives CSAFPTGSNTGANVLTF.

The chain couples TRBV5-6 to TRBJ1-1, with 7 bases identical to TRBD1. The ends lost 4 bases at V and 0 bases at J; junction bases unmatched: 6. Germline assignment: CDR1 SGHDT and CDR2 YYEEEE. The CDR3 runs to 15 residues. The CDR3 spells CASSARQGLNTEAFF. In DNA form, the CDR3 reads TGTGCCAGCAGCGCCCGACAGGGCTTGAACACTGAAGCTTTCTTT.

The CDR3 protein is CASSHLGQGGPRGYGYTF. The CDR3 DNA follows: TGTGCCAGCAGCCACCTCGGACAGGGTGGACCCCGTGGCTATGGCTACACCTTC. The V and J genes are TRBV3-1 (or the pseudogene TRBV3-2) and TRBJ1-2; TRBD1 matches 8 bases. V dropped 3 bases and J dropped 4; count of bases not matched to a gene: 16. The CDR3 has 18 amino acids. Per the germline V gene, CDR1 is LGHDT and CDR2 is YNNKEL (reference sequence).